A selection of T cell receptor beta chains follows, all from one sample in a study of molecular identifiers for immune sequencing clone quantification. One entry per CDR3 protein, called by TCRdb with MiXCR from the PCR reads. The sample records about 320,000 distinct CDR3 sequences, 20% to 25% being singletons. Sequenced: naive CD8+ T cells from blood, with Jurkat cell RNA spiked in. These receptors all come from a human donor in good health. Some libraries in this study had Jurkat cell RNA spiked in. The CDR3 runs from the conserved cysteine through the conserved F or W. The D gene is left open where the match is weak. Clone size appears in some rows only: once, few, many, or a class for an expanded clone.

-,TRBJ2-3,many,TRBV12-3/TRBV12-4,TGTGCCAGCAGCGCCCCCCCAGGGGACCGGCAGTATTTT,CASSAPPGDRQYF
-,TRBJ2-7,many,TRBV6-5,TGTGCCAGCAGTTTCGGACCCGGCTCCTACGAGCAGTACTTC,CASSFGPGSYEQYF
-,TRBJ2-2,many,TRBV19,TGTGCCAGTAGTATTGGCGCGCTCACCGGGGAGCTGTTTTTT,CASSIGALTGELFF
-,TRBJ1-1,few,TRBV18,TGTGCCAGCTCACCTACGACAGTCATGAACACTGAAGCTTTCTTT,CASSPTTVMNTEAFF
-,TRBJ2-5,many,TRBV6-2/TRBV6-3,TGTGCCAGCAGTCCCCGGACGGAGCTCCCTCAAGAGACCCAGTACTTC,CASSPRTELPQETQYF
TRBD1,TRBJ2-2,few,TRBV10-3,TGTGCCATCAGTGATCCGACAGGGGACGGCACCGGGGAGCTGTTTTTT,CAISDPTGDGTGELFF
-,TRBJ2-5,few,TRBV27,TGTGCCAGCAGTTCGAGGCAGGGTTTTGGCCAAGAGACCCAGTACTTC,CASSSRQGFGQETQYF
TRBD1,TRBJ1-1,many,TRBV12-3/TRBV12-4,TGTGCCAGCACCTGGGACAGCTCAGACACTGAAGCTTTCTTT,CASTWDSSDTEAFF
TRBD1,TRBJ2-3,many,TRBV28,TGTGCCAGCAGTTCCGAGCCGGGACAGGGGAGCACAGATACGCAGTATTTT,CASSSEPGQGSTDTQYF
-,TRBJ2-7,many,TRBV27,TGTGCCAGCAGTTTCGGACCGGGAGTTGGGGAGCAGTACTTC,CASSFGPGVGEQYF
-,TRBJ2-3,many,TRBV7-9,TGTGCCAGCAGCTTAGCGCCGGCCAGATCAGGCACAGATACGCAGTATTTT,CASSLAPARSGTDTQYF
TRBD2,TRBJ2-1,many,TRBV7-2,TGTGCCAGCAGCTTTTGGACTAGCGGGATCTACAATGAGCAGTTCTTC,CASSFWTSGIYNEQFF
TRBD2,TRBJ2-7,-,TRBV6-2/TRBV6-3,TGTGCCAGCAGTTACTCGGGATCTAGCGGGCCCGAGCAGTACTTC,CASSYSGSSGPEQYF
TRBD2,TRBJ2-5,few,TRBV12-3/TRBV12-4,TGTGCCAGCAACCAGGGACTAGCGAGAGAGACCCAGTACTTC,CASNQGLARETQYF
-,TRBJ2-5,few,TRBV4-3,TGCGCCAGCAGCCAAGCAGTCCGTTCCTGGGACACCGCCCAAGAGACCCAGTACTTC,CASSQAVRSWDTAQETQYF
-,TRBJ2-3,many,TRBV6-6,TGTGCCAGCAGTTACTCGTTTCTGGATACGCAGTATTTT,CASSYSFLDTQYF
-,TRBJ1-1,many,TRBV13,TGTGCCAGCAGCTTTTCGGGGAACTGGAACACTGAAGCTTTCTTT,CASSFSGNWNTEAFF
-,TRBJ2-4,-,TRBV19,TGTGCCAGTAGTATAGGCGGCTACGCCGGCATGCAGTACTTC,CASSIGGYAGMQYF
-,TRBJ2-2,-,TRBV7-6,TGTGCCAACAGCTTAGCCAGGGCCGACGGGGAGCTGTTTTTT,CANSLARADGELFF
-,TRBJ2-1,-,TRBV20-1,TGCAGTGCCAGATTAAGACCCAATGAGCAGTTCTTC,CSARLRPNEQFF
-,TRBJ2-7,many,TRBV7-9,TGTGCCAGCAGCTTAGCATTCGGGGGCTACGAGCAGTACTTC,CASSLAFGGYEQYF
TRBD2,TRBJ2-7,many,TRBV29-1,TGCAGCGTTGCGGGCGGGAGTAGCAACGAGCAGTACTTC,CSVAGGSSNEQYF
-,TRBJ2-3,few,TRBV14,TGTGCCAGCAGCCCAGGTTGGGGGTCCAGGGCTCCAGGTACGCAGTATTTT,CASSPGWGSRAPGTQYF
-,TRBJ1-1,many,TRBV5-5,TGTGCCAGCAGCTTGGGATTGACACCCGAAGCTTTCTTT,CASSLGLTPEAFF
-,TRBJ2-3,-,TRBV4-1,TGCGCCAGCAGCCAATGGGAGAGCACAGATACGCAGTATTTT,CASSQWESTDTQYF
-,TRBJ1-5,many,TRBV2,TGTGCCAGCAGTGAATTTCCGGTAACGTATAGCAATCAGCCCCAGCATTTT,CASSEFPVTYSNQPQHF
-,TRBJ2-3,many,TRBV12-3/TRBV12-4,TGTGCCAGCAGCACCCTTACTAGTTGGGACGCCGATACGCAGTATTTT,CASSTLTSWDADTQYF
TRBD2,TRBJ2-7,few,TRBV7-2,TGTGCCAGCAGGGCGGGACTAGCACTCGAGCAGTACTTC,CASRAGLALEQYF
-,TRBJ2-7,few,TRBV3-1,TGTGCCAGCAGCCGCGTCAAAGCGGGGACAGACTCCTACGAGCAGTACTTC,CASSRVKAGTDSYEQYF
-,TRBJ2-5,-,TRBV7-2,TGTGCCAGCAGCTTACGGTTTGGCGTCCAACCCCAAGAGACCCAGTACTTC,CASSLRFGVQPQETQYF
-,TRBJ2-7,many,TRBV7-9,TGTGCCAGCAGCCCCCGGGGCCGCACCTACGAGCAGTACTTC,CASSPRGRTYEQYF
-,TRBJ1-6,many,TRBV7-9,TGTGCCAGCAGCTCCCCGTTAGAGGAAAACGATAATTCACCCCTCCACTTT,CASSSPLEENDNSPLHF
TRBD2,TRBJ2-7,few,TRBV27,TGTGCCAGCAGCGGGAGGGGCCTAGAGCAGTACTTC,CASSGRGLEQYF
TRBD2,TRBJ2-7,few,TRBV4-3,TGCGCCAGCAGCCAACGTCAGCTAGCGGGAGTCTACGAGCAGTACTTC,CASSQRQLAGVYEQYF
-,TRBJ1-2,many,TRBV7-9,TGTGCCAGCAGCTCGAACAGGAATTATGGCTACACCTTC,CASSSNRNYGYTF
-,TRBJ1-5,many,TRBV21-1,TGTGCCAGCAGCAAAGGAAAGGGGCAGGCCGACTTGAGTCGGGGAGTCGGGCCCCAGCATTTT,CASSKGKGQADLSRGVGPQHF
-,TRBJ1-4,many,TRBV15,TGTGCCACCAGCAGAGATCGGGCCGAACGGCCGGTATCTAATGAAAAACTGTTTTTT,CATSRDRAERPVSNEKLFF
TRBD1,TRBJ2-3,many,TRBV12-3/TRBV12-4,TGTGCCAGCAGCCCCGGGACAGCAGATACGCAGTATTTT,CASSPGTADTQYF
-,TRBJ1-1,many,TRBV5-1,TGCGCCAGCAGCTTGGTTGGCAGGGAGCTTGAAGCTTTCTTT,CASSLVGRELEAFF
TRBD2,TRBJ2-1,many,TRBV29-1,TGCAGCGGCACACTTCATAGCGGGAGTGGGAGTAATGAGCAGTTCTTC,CSGTLHSGSGSNEQFF
-,TRBJ2-2,many,TRBV7-2,TGTGCCAGCAGCAACCAAGGAGGGGGGACCGGGGAGCTGTTTTTT,CASSNQGGGTGELFF
TRBD1,TRBJ2-3,many,TRBV7-3,TGTGCCAGCAGCTCCACAGGGGGCACCTACACAGATACGCAGTATTTT,CASSSTGGTYTDTQYF
-,TRBJ1-1,few,TRBV4-3,TGCGCCAGCAGCCAAGATCAGTTTGTCACTGAAGCTTTCTTT,CASSQDQFVTEAFF
-,TRBJ2-3,many,TRBV20-1,TGCAGTCGCGGGGCAGATACGCAGTATTTT,CSRGADTQYF
-,TRBJ1-2,many,TRBV6-1,TGTGCCAGCAGTCCCATGGAGGCTGCTAACTATGGCTACACCTTC,CASSPMEAANYGYTF
TRBD2,TRBJ2-5,many,TRBV7-6,TGTGCCAGCAGCTATAGCGGGAGACTCCAAGAGACCCAGTACTTC,CASSYSGRLQETQYF
TRBD2,TRBJ2-3,few,TRBV7-9,TGTGCCAGCAGCAAACGACTAGCGCACACAGATACGCAGTATTTT,CASSKRLAHTDTQYF
-,TRBJ2-5,many,TRBV29-1,TGCAGCGTTGAGATAGAGGTTGGCGGGCTCCAAGAGACCCAGTACTTC,CSVEIEVGGLQETQYF
TRBD1,TRBJ2-7,many,TRBV5-8,TGTGCCAGCAGGAACCGGGACAGGGGTGCCTACGAGCAGTACTTC,CASRNRDRGAYEQYF
-,TRBJ1-6,many,TRBV14,TGTGCCAGCAGTCAAAGCTCCCCTCAGTTGAATTCACCCCTCCACTTT,CASSQSSPQLNSPLHF
TRBD2,TRBJ2-7,many,TRBV7-2,TGTGCCAGCAGCTTACCCACTACGACTAGCGGCCCTATCTACGAGCAGTACTTC,CASSLPTTTSGPIYEQYF
-,TRBJ2-7,-,TRBV7-9,TGTGCCAGCAGCTTAGGTGTTGGCAGTATGTACGAGCAGTACTTC,CASSLGVGSMYEQYF
-,TRBJ2-6,-,TRBV13,TGTGCCAACAGCCAAGACTGCTCTGGGGCCAACGTCCTGACTTTC,CANSQDCSGANVLTF
TRBD2,TRBJ2-7,many,TRBV7-2,TGTGCCAGCAGCCCCCTCTTTTCTAGCGGGTGGTTCTCCTACGAGCAGTACTTC,CASSPLFSSGWFSYEQYF
-,TRBJ2-2,-,TRBV20-1,TGCAGTGCTAGAGGTTTACTAGTGAACACCGGGGAGCTGTTTTTT,CSARGLLVNTGELFF